This T cell receptor beta chain was obtained from a study of blood T cell repertoires in COVID-19. This table comes from immunoSEQ multiplex PCR, and its TCRdb copy is limited to in-frame clones, with some not included. The table shows approximately 220,000 clones, with around 83% occurring only once. This CDR3 region has 15 residues. CDR1 and CDR2 from the germline V gene are SNHLY and FYNNEI. Trimming removed 4 bases at V and 5 bases at J, with 15 bases between. Sequencing was performed on peripheral blood. The chain uses TRBV2 and TRBJ2-1; TRBD2 might be the D (6 bases). This clonotype was sampled from a man in his fifties who had recovered from COVID-19. CDR3 DNA sequence: TGTGCCAGCAGTGCCCAGGGCGGAGGGGACAATGAGCAGTTCTTC. Translation: CASSAQGGGDNEQFF.